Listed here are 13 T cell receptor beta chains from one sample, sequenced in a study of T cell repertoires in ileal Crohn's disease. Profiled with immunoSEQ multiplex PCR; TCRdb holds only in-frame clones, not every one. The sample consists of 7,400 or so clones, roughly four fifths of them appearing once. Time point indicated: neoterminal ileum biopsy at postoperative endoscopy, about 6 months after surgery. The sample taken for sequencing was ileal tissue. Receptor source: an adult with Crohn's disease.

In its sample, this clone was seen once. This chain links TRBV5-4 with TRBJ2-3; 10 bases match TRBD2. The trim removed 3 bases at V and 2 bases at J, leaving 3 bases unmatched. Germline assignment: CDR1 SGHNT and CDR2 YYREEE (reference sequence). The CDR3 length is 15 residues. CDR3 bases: TGTGCCAGCAGCTGGAGCGGGGGGGACACAGATACGCAGTATTTT. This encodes CASSWSGGDTDTQYF.

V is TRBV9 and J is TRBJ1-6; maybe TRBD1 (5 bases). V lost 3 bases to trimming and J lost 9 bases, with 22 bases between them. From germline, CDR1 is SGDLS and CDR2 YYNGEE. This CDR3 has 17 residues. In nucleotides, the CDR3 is TGTGCCAGCAGCGAGGGGACCAAGTGGGGGGGAGCTTCACCCCTCCACTTT. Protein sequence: CASSEGTKWGGASPLHF.

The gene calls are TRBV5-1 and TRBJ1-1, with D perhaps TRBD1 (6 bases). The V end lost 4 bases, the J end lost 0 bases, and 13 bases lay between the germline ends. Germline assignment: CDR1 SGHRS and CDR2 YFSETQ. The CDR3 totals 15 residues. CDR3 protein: CASSIDRSMNTEAFF. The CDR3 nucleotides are TGCGCCAGCAGCATCGACAGGAGCATGAACACTGAAGCTTTCTTT.

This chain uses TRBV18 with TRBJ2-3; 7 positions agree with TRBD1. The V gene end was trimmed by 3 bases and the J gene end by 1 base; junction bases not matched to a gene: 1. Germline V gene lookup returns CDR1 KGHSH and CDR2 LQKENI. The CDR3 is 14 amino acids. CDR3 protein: CASSPGQGTDTQYF. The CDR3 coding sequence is TGTGCCAGCTCACCCGGACAGGGCACAGATACGCAGTATTTT.

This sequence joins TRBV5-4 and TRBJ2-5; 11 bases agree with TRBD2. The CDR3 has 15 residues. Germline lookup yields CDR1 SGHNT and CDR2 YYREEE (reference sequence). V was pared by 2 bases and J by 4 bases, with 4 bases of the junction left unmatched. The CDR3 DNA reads TGTGCCAGCAGCTTTAGCGGGGGGGCGGGAGAGACCCAGTACTTC. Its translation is CASSFSGGAGETQYF.

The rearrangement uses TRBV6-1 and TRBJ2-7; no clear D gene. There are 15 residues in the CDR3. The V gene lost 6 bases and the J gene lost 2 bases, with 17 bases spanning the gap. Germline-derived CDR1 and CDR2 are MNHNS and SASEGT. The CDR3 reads CASSPSSNRAYEQYF. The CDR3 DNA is TGTGCCAGCAGCCCGAGTTCCAACAGAGCCTACGAGCAGTACTTC.

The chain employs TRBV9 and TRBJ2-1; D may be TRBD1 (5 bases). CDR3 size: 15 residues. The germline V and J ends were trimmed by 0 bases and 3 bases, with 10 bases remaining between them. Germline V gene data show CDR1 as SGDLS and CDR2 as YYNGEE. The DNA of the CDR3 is TGTGCCAGCAGCGTAGGGGCAGGGCTCTACAATGAGCAGTTCTTC. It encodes CASSVGAGLYNEQFF.

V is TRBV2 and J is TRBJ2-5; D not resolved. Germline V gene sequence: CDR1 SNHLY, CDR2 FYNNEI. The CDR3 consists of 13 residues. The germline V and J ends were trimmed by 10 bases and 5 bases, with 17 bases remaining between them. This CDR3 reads CATESPPRETQYF. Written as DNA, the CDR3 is TGTGCCACCGAGAGCCCGCCTCGGGAGACCCAGTACTTC.

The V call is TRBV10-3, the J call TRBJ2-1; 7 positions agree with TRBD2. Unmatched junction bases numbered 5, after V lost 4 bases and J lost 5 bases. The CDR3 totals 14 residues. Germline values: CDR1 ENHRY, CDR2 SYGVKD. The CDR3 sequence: CAISVPGLHNEQFF. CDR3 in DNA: TGTGCCATCAGTGTGCCGGGACTACACAATGAGCAGTTCTTC.

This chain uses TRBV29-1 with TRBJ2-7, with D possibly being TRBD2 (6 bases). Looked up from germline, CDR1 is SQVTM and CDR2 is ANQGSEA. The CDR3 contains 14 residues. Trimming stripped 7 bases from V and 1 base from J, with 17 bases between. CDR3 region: CSAGNPGGSYEQYF. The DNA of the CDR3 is TGCAGCGCAGGAAACCCCGGGGGTTCCTACGAGCAGTACTTC.

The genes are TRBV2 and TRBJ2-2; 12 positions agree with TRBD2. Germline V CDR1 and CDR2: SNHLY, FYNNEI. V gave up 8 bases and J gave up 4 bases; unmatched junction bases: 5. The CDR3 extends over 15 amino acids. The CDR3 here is CASSRTSGTTGELFF. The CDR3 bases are TGTGCCAGCTCGAGGACTAGCGGGACCACCGGGGAGCTGTTTTTT.

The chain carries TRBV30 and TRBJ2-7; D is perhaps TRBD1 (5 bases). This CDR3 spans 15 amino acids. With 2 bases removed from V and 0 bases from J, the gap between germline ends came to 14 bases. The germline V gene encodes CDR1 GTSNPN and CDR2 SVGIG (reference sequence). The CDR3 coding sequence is TGTGCCTGGAGTACCCTAAAAGGGGTCTCCTACGAGCAGTACTTC. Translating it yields CAWSTLKGVSYEQYF.

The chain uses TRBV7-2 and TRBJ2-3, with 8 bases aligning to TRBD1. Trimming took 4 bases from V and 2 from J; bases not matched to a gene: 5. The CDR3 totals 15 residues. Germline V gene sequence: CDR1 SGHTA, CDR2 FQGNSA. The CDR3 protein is CASSSTGDNTDTQYF. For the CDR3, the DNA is TGTGCCAGCAGCTCGACAGGGGACAACACAGATACGCAGTATTTT.